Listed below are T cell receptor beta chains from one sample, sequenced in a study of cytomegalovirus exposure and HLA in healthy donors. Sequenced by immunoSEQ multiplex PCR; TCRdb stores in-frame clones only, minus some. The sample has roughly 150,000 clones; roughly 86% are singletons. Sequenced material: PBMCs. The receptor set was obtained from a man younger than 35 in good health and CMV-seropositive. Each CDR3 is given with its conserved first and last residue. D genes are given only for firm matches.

CASSLRTSGNTGELFF	TRBV5-1	TRBJ2-2	TRBD2
CASSFGCFRSAGQETQYF	TRBV27	TRBJ2-5	NA
CASTLGGVSFYNEQFF	TRBV28	TRBJ2-1	TRBD2
CSVGAGTDTQYF	TRBV29-1	TRBJ2-3	NA
CASSPFFQGLYNEQFF	TRBV7-9	TRBJ2-1	NA
CASSEAGTSRAEQYF	TRBV7-8	TRBJ2-7	TRBD2
CASSLTEETQYF	TRBV5-1	TRBJ2-5	NA
CASSPGRNYGYTF	TRBV7-9	TRBJ1-2	NA
CASSKDSNTEAFF	TRBV6-5	TRBJ1-1	NA
CASSLTGTYEQYF	TRBV5-1	TRBJ2-7	NA
CASSIPQGEAFF	TRBV19	TRBJ1-1	NA
CSAGTQDSEQYF	TRBV29-1	TRBJ2-7	NA
CSVQTGTGGSYEQYF	TRBV29-1	TRBJ2-7	TRBD1
CASSLKQGFEELFF	TRBV6-7	TRBJ2-2	TRBD1
CASSLVTAIYSDIQYF	TRBV5-1	TRBJ2-4	NA
CASSVNSGNTIYF	TRBV9	TRBJ1-3	NA
CASSPRDRGTGELFF	TRBV27	TRBJ2-2	TRBD1
CASTSLAGFGELFF	TRBV6-5	TRBJ2-2	TRBD2
CASRGTSGRKGEQFF	TRBV28	TRBJ2-1	TRBD2
CASSQIGNEQFF	TRBV4-1	TRBJ2-1	NA
CASSLSGRDTQYF	TRBV7-8	TRBJ2-3	TRBD2
CASSPDSLNTEAFF	TRBV7-3	TRBJ1-1	NA
CASSLGVGGSGYYEQYF	TRBV7-2	TRBJ2-7	TRBD2
CASSFRDTSGQGRVGANEKLFF	TRBV4-1	TRBJ1-4	TRBD1
CASQGQGARGYTF	TRBV27	TRBJ1-2	TRBD1
CASSERTGDGYTF	TRBV28	TRBJ1-2	TRBD1
CASSATGTLYGYTF	TRBV7-9	TRBJ1-2	NA
CASRGERGELFF	TRBV6-1	TRBJ2-2	NA
CASSLVSGQAYEQYF	TRBV11-2	TRBJ2-7	NA
CSTGEDTQYF	TRBV20-1	TRBJ2-3	NA
CASSVGNRGASGANVLTF	TRBV5-1	TRBJ2-6	TRBD1
CASSWDSNTGELFF	TRBV5-1	TRBJ2-2	TRBD1
CASRGAGVGVVTDTQYF	TRBV2	TRBJ2-3	TRBD2
CASRPFGTPNTEAFF	TRBV2	TRBJ1-1	NA
CATSGAGAGTGELFF	TRBV15	TRBJ2-2	TRBD2
CASSLAGVGNEQFF	TRBV27	TRBJ2-1	TRBD2
CASSLVGTGVTQYF	TRBV5-1	TRBJ2-5	TRBD1
CASSGGGGGYTF	TRBV25-1	TRBJ1-2	NA